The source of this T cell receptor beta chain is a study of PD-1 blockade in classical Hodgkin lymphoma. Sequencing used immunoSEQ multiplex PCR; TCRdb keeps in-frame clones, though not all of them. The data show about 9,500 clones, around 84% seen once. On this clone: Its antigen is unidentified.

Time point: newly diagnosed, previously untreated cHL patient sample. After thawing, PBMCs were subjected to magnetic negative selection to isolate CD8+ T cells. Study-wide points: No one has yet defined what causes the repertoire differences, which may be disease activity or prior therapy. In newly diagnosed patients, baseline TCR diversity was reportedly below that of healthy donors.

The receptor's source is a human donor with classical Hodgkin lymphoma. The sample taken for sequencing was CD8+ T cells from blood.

CDR3 nucleotides: TGTGCCAGCAGCCAAATAAACAGGGGGCGTTTGGCAGATACGCAGTATTTT. Encoded protein: CASSQINRGRLADTQYF. The chain has TRBV5-5 and TRBJ2-3, with 9 bases identical to TRBD1. The CDR3 length is 17 residues. Germline trimming cut 4 bases from V and 4 bases from J; bases unmatched to any gene: 13. Germline V CDR1 and CDR2: SGHKS, YYEKEE (reference sequence).